This T cell receptor (beta chain) was captured by sequencing in a study of T cells in women clearing cervical HPV infection. Whole-study context: Case blood drawn at lesion detection; control blood after infection cleared. Case blood was drawn a median about 150 days after lesion detection.

The V end lost 3 bases, the J end lost 2 bases, and 11 bases lay between the germline ends. Germline-derived CDR1 and CDR2 are DFQATT and SNEGSKA (reference sequence). The CDR3 is 13 residues long. To note about this clone: The read comes to an end 3 residues before the CDR3 does, leaving the germline J gene to fill in the end.

Each participant carried one incident cervical HPV16 infection only. Assay used: immunoSEQ multiplex PCR; TCRdb lists only in-frame clones, some missing. Its table lists about 23,000 clones. The source material was blood buffy coat. The TCR comes from a woman between 18 and 70 years old with a cervical HPV16 infection that either progressed to CIN3+ or cleared (not recorded which). V and J are TRBV20-1 and TRBJ2-7; a possible D gene is TRBD2 (5 bases). The CDR3 spells CSASHRGTYEQYF. CDR3 bases read: TGCAGTGCTAGCCACCGGGGTACCTACGAG.